This T cell receptor (beta chain) was identified in a study of T cell responses to AZD1222 COVID-19 vaccine. At the level of the study: The study pooled second doses at about 4 or about 12 weeks.

The method was immunoSEQ multiplex PCR; TCRdb's version includes in-frame clones alone and lacks a portion of them. The table shows approximately 110,000 clones, with about 90% occurring only once. From germline, CDR1 is LNHNV and CDR2 YYDKDF (reference sequence). The CDR3 extends over 14 amino acids. The junction had 6 bases not matched to a gene; V was cut back by 5 bases and J by 9 bases. The specimen comprised peripheral blood, sampled on day 0 of AZD1222 vaccination. The J gene is TRBJ1-6, the V gene TRBV15; 8 nucleotides line up with TRBD1. The receptor's source is an adult in good health. CDR3 nucleotides: TGTGCCACCAGCGCGACAGGGGCCACTTCACCCCTCCACTTT. Translating gives CATSATGATSPLHF. Full variable domain (missing parts from reference TRBV15 and TRBJ1-6): DAMVIQNPRYQVTQFGKPVTLSCSQTLNHNVMYWYQQKSSQAPKLLFHYYDKDFNNEADTPDNFQSRRPNTSFCFLDIRSPGLGDTAMYLCATSATGATSPLHFGNGTRLTVT.